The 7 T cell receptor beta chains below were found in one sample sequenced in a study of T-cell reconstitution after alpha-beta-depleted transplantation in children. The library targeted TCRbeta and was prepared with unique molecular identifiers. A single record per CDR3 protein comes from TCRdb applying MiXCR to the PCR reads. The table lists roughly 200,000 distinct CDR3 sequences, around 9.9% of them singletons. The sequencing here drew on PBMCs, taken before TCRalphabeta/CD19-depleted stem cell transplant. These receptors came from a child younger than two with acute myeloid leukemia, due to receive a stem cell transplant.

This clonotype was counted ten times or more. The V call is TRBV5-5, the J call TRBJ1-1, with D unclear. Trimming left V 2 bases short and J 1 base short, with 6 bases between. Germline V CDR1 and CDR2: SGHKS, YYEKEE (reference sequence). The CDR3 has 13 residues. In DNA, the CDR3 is TGTGCCAGCAGCTTCTCAGCGAACACTGAAGCTTTCTTT. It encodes CASSFSANTEAFF.

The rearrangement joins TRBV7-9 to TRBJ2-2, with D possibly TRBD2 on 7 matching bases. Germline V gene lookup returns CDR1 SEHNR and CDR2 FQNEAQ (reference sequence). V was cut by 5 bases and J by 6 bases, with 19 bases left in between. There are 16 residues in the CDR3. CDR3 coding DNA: TGTGCCAGCAGCCGATCTACTACAGGGAGGGCCGGGGAGCTGTTTTTT. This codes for CASSRSTTGRAGELFF.

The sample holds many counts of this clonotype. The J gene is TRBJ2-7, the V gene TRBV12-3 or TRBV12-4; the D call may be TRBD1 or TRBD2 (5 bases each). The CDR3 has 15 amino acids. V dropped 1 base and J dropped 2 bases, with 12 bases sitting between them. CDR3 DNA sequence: TGTGCCAGCAGTTTAGAAGGGACGGGGCCCTACGAGCAGTACTTC. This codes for CASSLEGTGPYEQYF.

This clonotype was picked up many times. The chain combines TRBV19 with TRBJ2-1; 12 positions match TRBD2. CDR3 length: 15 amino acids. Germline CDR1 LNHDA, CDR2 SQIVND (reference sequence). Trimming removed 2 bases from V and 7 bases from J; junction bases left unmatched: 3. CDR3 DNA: TGTGCCAGTAGTATACCTAGCGGGGGGGTAAATGAGCAGTTCTTC. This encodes CASSIPSGGVNEQFF.

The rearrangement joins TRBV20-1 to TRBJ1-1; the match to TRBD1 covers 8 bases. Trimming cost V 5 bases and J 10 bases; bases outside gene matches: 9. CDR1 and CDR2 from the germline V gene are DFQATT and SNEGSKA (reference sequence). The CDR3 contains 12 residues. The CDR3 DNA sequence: TGCAGTGCTTCGACAGGGGTGCTTCGAGCTTTCTTT. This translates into CSASTGVLRAFF.

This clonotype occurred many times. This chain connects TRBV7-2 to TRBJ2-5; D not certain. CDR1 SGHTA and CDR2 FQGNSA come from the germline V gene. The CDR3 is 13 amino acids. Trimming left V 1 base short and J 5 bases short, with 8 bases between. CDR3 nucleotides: TGTGCCAGCAGCTTAGTTGTAGGCGAGACCCAGTACTTC. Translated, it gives CASSLVVGETQYF.

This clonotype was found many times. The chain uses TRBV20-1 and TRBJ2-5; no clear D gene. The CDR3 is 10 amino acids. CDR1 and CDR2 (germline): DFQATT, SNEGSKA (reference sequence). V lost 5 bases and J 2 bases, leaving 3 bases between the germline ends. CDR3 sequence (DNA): TGCAGTGCTGGTCAAGAGACCCAGTACTTC. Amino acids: CSAGQETQYF.